A single sample gave rise to the 15 T cell receptor beta chains below, sequenced in a study of human T cells and chemical hapten exposure. Via MiXCR, TCRdb re-called the RACE reads, giving one row per CDR3 protein. This sample yields about 190,000 distinct CDR3 sequences, of which approximately 26% are seen a single time; roughly 2.3% belongs to the top ten. The time point: patch test 3, about 24 weeks after DPC sensitization. The sample's treatment: therapeutic diphenylcyclopropenone sensitization with weekly scalp DPC. Here the sequenced sample was whole blood, taken in connection with sensitization to the hapten diphenylcyclopropenone (DPC). The receptor set was obtained from a woman aged 40-49 years with alopecia areata. Some clones in this sample may be carry-over from other donors' samples.

The chain links TRBV7-2 to TRBJ2-2; D uncertain. The germline V gene encodes CDR1 SGHTA and CDR2 FQGNSA. V lost 2 bases to trimming and J lost 0 bases, with 7 bases between them. This CDR3 is 15 amino acids long. The CDR3, as DNA: TGTGCCAGCAGCTTATCGAGTACGAACACCGGGGAGCTGTTTTTT. It codes for CASSLSSTNTGELFF. The whole variable domain, filled in from reference TRBV7-2 and TRBJ2-2, reads GAGVSQSPSNKVTEKGKDVELRCDPISGHTALYWYRQSLGQGLEFLIYFQGNSAPDKSGLPSDRFSAERTGGSVSTLTIQRTQQEDSAVYLCASSLSSTNTGELFFGEGSRLTVL.

The table lists this clonotype with a few counts. This chain joins TRBV24-1 and TRBJ2-1; TRBD1 or TRBD2 may be the D gene (5 bases each). This CDR3 spans 16 amino acids. Trimming pared 2 bases from V and 5 bases from J, leaving 15 bases between. CDR1 is KGHDR, CDR2 SFDVKD, per germline. CDR3 sequence (DNA): TGTGCCACCAGTGATTGGGGGTCACCTTCCGACAATGAGCAGTTCTTC. Protein sequence: CATSDWGSPSDNEQFF.

The chain carries TRBV5-6 and TRBJ1-1; 7 positions agree with TRBD1. With 0 bases clipped from V and 3 bases from J, the junction kept 8 bases outside the gene matches. The CDR3 runs to 16 residues. From germline, CDR1 is SGHDT and CDR2 YYEEEE. This CDR3 is CASSLAPGQAHTEAFF. CDR3 nucleotides: TGTGCCAGCAGCTTGGCCCCCGGACAGGCTCACACTGAAGCTTTCTTT.

This clonotype showed up many times. The chain is built from TRBV4-3 and TRBJ2-5; no clear D gene. The CDR3 is made up of 15 amino acids. Germline CDR1 LGHNA, CDR2 YSLEER. Trimming pared 3 bases from V and 2 bases from J, leaving 13 bases between. CDR3 protein: CASSQSLAGQETQYF. The CDR3 DNA is TGCGCCAGCAGCCAGTCTCTCGCCGGGCAAGAGACCCAGTACTTC.

The chain combines TRBV9 with TRBJ2-5, with 8 bases aligning to TRBD2. Trimming removed 3 bases from V and 4 bases from J; junction bases left unmatched: 8. Germline loops: CDR1 SGDLS, CDR2 YYNGEE. This CDR3 contains 15 residues. The CDR3: CASSGSGIGSETQYF. The CDR3 bases are TGTGCCAGCAGCGGTAGCGGGATCGGCTCAGAGACCCAGTACTTC. The complete variable domain, with remaining parts taken from reference TRBV9 and TRBJ2-5, reads DSGVTQTPKHLITATGQRVTLRCSPRSGDLSVYWYQQSLDQGLQFLIQYYNGEERAKGNILERFSAQQFPDLHSELNLSSLELGDSALYFCASSGSGIGSETQYFGPGTRLLVL.

The chain is built from TRBV6-2 or TRBV6-3 and TRBJ2-3; D might be TRBD2 (5 bases). V dropped 5 bases and J dropped 6 bases, with 15 bases sitting between them. Germline assignment: CDR1 MNHEY and CDR2 SVGEGT. This CDR3 is 14 amino acids long. The CDR3 loop reads CASSRPGSLDTQYF. CDR3 sequence (DNA): TGTGCCAGCAGTAGGCCGGGATCCCTCGATACGCAGTATTTT.

This clonotype was seen only a few times. The genes are TRBV6-1 and TRBJ2-1; 8 bases fit TRBD2. The CDR3 spans 15 residues. J was trimmed by 9 bases and V by 7 bases; bases with no gene match: 14. The germline V gene encodes CDR1 MNHNS and CDR2 SASEGT. As DNA, the CDR3 is TGTGCCAGCATCCCATCAGCGGGAGTGAACGGTGAGCAGTTCTTC. Translating it yields CASIPSAGVNGEQFF.

This rearrangement joins TRBV28 to TRBJ2-1; a possible D gene is TRBD2 (5 bases). V was shortened by 6 bases and J by 5 bases, with 17 bases between the two germline ends. CDR1 MDHEN and CDR2 SYDVKM come from the germline V gene. CDR3 length: 15 residues. The CDR3: CASSSARAGNNEQFF. The CDR3 nucleotides are TGTGCCAGCAGCTCTGCGAGGGCCGGGAACAATGAGCAGTTCTTC.

The gene calls are TRBV5-6 and TRBJ1-6; possible D gene TRBD1, 5 bases. Trimming left V 2 bases short and J 10 bases short, with 13 bases between. The CDR3 totals 14 residues. Germline V gene lookup returns CDR1 SGHDT and CDR2 YYEEEE. CDR3 protein: CASSFRTRTSPLHF. The CDR3 DNA reads TGTGCCAGCAGCTTTCGGACACGAACGTCACCCCTCCACTTT.

In its sample, this clonotype was seen a few times. The CDR3 sequence: CASSFRDRHDEQYF. CDR3 DNA sequence: TGTGCCAGCAGCTTCCGGGACAGGCACGACGAGCAGTACTTC. The V gene is TRBV7-2, the J gene TRBJ2-7; TRBD1 aligns across 8 bases. CDR3 size: 14 residues. CDR1 and CDR2 (germline): SGHTA, FQGNSA. Trimming at V came to 3 bases and at J to 5 bases, leaving 6 bases not matched to a gene.

This clonotype was found a few times. The gene calls are TRBV5-1 and TRBJ1-1; TRBD1 matches 9 bases. Germline CDR1 is SGHRS and CDR2 is YFSETQ. The CDR3 spans 15 residues. The trim removed 7 bases at V and 4 bases at J, leaving 11 bases unmatched. This CDR3 reads CASRDRDVGTTEAFF. CDR3 DNA: TGCGCCAGCCGGGACAGGGACGTCGGTACCACTGAAGCTTTCTTT.

A few counts support this clonotype. The rearrangement uses TRBV21-1 and TRBJ1-1. TRBV21-1 is recorded as a pseudogene. This CDR3 contains 14 residues. CDR3 in DNA: TGTGCCAGCAGAACTTCCTTTCCGAACACTGAAGCTTTCTTT. It yields the protein CASRTSFPNTEAFF.

This clonotype was seen a few times. The genes are TRBV5-6 and TRBJ2-6, with unresolved D. Per germline, CDR1 SGHDT and CDR2 YYEEEE. Trimming shortened V by 2 bases and J by 2 bases, and 11 bases separated the two germline ends. This CDR3 has 16 amino acids. The CDR3 reads CASSFPVVAGANVLTF. Written as DNA, the CDR3 is TGTGCCAGCAGCTTCCCTGTGGTTGCTGGGGCCAACGTCCTGACTTTC.

The V call is TRBV19, the J call TRBJ2-5; possibly TRBD1 for D (5 bases). Germline CDR1 is LNHDA and CDR2 is SQIVND (reference sequence). The CDR3 consists of 15 residues. V lost 1 base and J lost 1, with 10 bases in between. The CDR3 coding sequence is TGTGCCAGTAGTATAGTTGGTAGGGGCCAAGAGACCCAGTACTTC. Protein: CASSIVGRGQETQYF. Combining the CDR3 with reference TRBV19 and TRBJ2-5 gives the whole variable domain DGGITQSPKYLFRKEGQNVTLSCEQNLNHDAMYWYRQDPGQGLRLIYYSQIVNDFQKGDIAEGYSVSREKKESFPLTVTSAQKNPTAFYLCASSIVGRGQETQYFGPGTRLLVL.

The chain couples TRBV20-1 to TRBJ2-3, with TRBD2 matching 12 bases. The V and J ends lost 2 bases and 12 bases, in that order; junction bases with no gene match: 12. Per germline, CDR1 DFQATT and CDR2 SNEGSKA (reference sequence). CDR3 size: 15 residues. This chain's CDR3 is CSARPPQGLAGLQYF. The CDR3 DNA is TGCAGTGCTAGACCTCCCCAAGGACTAGCGGGACTCCAGTATTTT.